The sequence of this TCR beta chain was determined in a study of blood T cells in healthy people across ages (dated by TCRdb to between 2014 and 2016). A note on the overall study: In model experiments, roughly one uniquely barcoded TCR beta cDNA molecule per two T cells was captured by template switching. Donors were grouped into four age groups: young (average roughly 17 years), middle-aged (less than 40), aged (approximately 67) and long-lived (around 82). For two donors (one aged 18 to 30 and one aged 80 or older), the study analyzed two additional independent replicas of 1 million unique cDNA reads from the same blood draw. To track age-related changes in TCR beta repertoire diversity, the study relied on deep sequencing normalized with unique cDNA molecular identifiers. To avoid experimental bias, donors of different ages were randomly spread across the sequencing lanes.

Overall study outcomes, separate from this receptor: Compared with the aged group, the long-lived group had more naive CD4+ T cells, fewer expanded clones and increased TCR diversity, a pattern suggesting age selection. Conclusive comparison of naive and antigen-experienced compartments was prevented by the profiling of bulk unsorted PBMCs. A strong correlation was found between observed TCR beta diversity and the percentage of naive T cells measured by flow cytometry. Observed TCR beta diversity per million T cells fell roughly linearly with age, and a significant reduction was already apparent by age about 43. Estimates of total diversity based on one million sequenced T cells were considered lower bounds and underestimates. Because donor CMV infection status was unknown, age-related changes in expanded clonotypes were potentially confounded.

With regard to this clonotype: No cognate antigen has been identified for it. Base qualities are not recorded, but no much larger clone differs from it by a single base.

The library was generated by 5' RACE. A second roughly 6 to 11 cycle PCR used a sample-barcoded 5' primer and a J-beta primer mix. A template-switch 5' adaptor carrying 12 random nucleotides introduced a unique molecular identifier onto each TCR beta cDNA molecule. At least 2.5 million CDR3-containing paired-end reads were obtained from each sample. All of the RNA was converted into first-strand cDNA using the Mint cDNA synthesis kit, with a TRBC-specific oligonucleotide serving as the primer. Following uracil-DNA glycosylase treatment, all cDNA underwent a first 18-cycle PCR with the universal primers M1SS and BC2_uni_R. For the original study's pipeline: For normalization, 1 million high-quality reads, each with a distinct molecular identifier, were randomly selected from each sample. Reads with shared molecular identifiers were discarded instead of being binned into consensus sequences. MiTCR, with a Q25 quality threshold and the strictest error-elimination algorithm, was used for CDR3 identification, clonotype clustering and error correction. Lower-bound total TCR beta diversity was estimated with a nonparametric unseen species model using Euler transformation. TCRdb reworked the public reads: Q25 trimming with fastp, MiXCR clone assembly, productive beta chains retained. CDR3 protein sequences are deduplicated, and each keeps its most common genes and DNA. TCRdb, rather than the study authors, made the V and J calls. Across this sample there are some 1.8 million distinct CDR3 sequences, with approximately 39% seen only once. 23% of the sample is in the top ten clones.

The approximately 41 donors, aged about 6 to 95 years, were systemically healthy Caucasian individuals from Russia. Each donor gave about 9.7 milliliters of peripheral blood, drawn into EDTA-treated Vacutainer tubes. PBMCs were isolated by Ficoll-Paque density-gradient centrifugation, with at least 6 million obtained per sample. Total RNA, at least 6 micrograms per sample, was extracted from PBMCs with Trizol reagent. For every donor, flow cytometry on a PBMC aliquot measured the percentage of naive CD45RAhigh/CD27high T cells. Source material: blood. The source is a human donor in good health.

CDR3 reads: CASSPRDLIRGELFF. The bases read TGTGCCAGCAGCCCCCGGGACCTCATCAGGGGGGAGCTGTTTTTT. Here the chain combines TRBV7-9 and TRBJ2-2, with the D segment possibly TRBD1 or TRBD2, each aligning over 5 bases. CDR1 and CDR2, looked up from the germline V gene (reference sequence), are SEHNR and FQNEAQ. Measured from the cysteine to the phenylalanine, the CDR3 is 15 residues long. The retained sequence is limited to the CDR3, 45 bases, with the frame set at the first base. V gives up 5 bases and J gives up 8 bases, and the segment between their germline ends measures 18 bases.